In this sample, the clone carrying this T cell receptor beta chain turned up a few times. The antigen is not known. Then a second PCR, running roughly 7 to 11 cycles, was carried out with a sample-barcoded 5' primer and a J-beta primer mix. TCRdb independently ran MiXCR on the 5' RACE reads; one entry per CDR3 protein. The sample comprises 600,000 or so distinct CDR3 sequences, about 30% of which are singletons, and more than 15% rests with the top ten. The sample providers were healthy Caucasian people from Russia, aged roughly 6 to 95. Germline V gene sequence: CDR1 MRHNA, CDR2 SNTAGT. Trimming at V came to 0 bases and at J to 11 bases, leaving 5 bases not matched to a gene. The CDR3 loop spans 13 amino acids. These data come from a study of blood T cells in healthy people across ages. Points from the study as a whole: Older age went with lower TCR beta diversity per million T cells, in a roughly linear way.

The specimen was blood. The chain recombines TRBV6-4 with TRBJ2-3; 7 bases agree with TRBD2. The source of this sequence is a woman at least 80 years old in good health. CDR3 protein: CASSDSSGGGQYF. CDR3 DNA sequence: TGTGCCAGCAGTGACTCGTCGGGGGGAGGGCAGTATTTT.